This T cell receptor (beta chain) was captured in a study of OX40 agonist ivuxolimab in advanced cancers. Generated by immunoSEQ multiplex PCR, the TCRdb table keeps only in-frame clones and is missing some. Of tens of thousands of clones in the sample, about 82% were seen once. In the case of this clone: The antigen is not known.

Trimming removed 0 bases at V and 5 bases at J, with 8 bases between. Germline assignment: CDR1 MNHEY and CDR2 SVGAGI. This CDR3 is 14 amino acids long. General observations from the study: Blood T cells, both CD4+ and CD8+, expanded clonally by week 6 at 0.1 to 3.0 mg/kg.

Material: CD4+ or CD8+ T cells sorted from blood, obtained in a trial of the OX40 agonist ivuxolimab. The chain joins TRBV6-5 to TRBJ1-5; D unresolved. This receptor was identified in an adult with an advanced solid tumor such as melanoma, head and neck, liver or kidney cancer. The CDR3 loop is CASSYSYGDQPQHF. As DNA, the CDR3 is TGTGCCAGCAGTTACTCGTATGGGGATCAGCCCCAGCATTTT.